This record covers a single TCR beta chain. Its antigen is unidentified. The source of the sample is a study of cytomegalovirus exposure and HLA in healthy donors. Findings and limits, study-wide: For most subjects, TCR beta sequences were reported to predict HLA-A and HLA-B alleles with accuracy.

Primers for the PCR totalled 60 Vbeta and 13 Jbeta. Measured with immunoSEQ multiplex PCR; TCRdb has only the in-frame clones, and not every one. The sample has around 91,000 clones, more than 55% seen once; the top ten hold about 2.3%. Germline lookup yields CDR1 SGDLS and CDR2 YYNGEE. Trimming shortened V by 1 base and J by 4 bases, and 11 bases separated the two germline ends. CDR3 length equals 14 residues. Unrecorded immune exposures were likely, despite nominal health at sampling. What was sequenced was PBMCs. This clonotype was sampled from a human donor in good health. The chain has TRBV9 and TRBJ1-1; weak D call: TRBD1 (5 bases). DNA of the CDR3: TGTGCCAGCAGCGTAAGTCGGGGGAGCACTGAAGCTTTCTTT. This encodes CASSVSRGSTEAFF.